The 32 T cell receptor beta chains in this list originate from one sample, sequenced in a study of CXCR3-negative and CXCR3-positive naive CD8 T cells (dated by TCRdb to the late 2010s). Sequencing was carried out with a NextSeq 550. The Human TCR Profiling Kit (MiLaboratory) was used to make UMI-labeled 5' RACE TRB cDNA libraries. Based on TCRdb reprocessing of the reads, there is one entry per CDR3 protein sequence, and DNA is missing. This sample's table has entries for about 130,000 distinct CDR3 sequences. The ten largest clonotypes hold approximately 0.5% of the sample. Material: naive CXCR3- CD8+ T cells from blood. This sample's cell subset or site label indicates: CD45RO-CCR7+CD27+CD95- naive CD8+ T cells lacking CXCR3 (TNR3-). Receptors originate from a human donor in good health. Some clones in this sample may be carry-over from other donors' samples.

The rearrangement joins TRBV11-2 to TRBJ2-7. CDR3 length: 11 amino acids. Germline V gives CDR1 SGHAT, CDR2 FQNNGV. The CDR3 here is CASSPQHEQYF.

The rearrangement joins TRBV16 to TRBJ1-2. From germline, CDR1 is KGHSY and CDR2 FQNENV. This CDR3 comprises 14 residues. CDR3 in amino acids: CASSQLAANYGYTF.

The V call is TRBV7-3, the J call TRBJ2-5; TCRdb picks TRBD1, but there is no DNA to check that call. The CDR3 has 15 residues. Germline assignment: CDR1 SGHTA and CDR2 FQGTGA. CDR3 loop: CASSPGGGRQETQYF.

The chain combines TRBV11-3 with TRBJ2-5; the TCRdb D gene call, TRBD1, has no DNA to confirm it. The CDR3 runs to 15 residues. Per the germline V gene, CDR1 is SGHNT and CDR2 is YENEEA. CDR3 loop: CASSTSGTGDETQYF.

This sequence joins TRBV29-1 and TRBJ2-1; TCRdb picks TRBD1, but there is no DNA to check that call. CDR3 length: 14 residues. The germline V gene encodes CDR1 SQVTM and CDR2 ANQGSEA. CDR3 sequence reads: CSAGTGVSYNEQFF.

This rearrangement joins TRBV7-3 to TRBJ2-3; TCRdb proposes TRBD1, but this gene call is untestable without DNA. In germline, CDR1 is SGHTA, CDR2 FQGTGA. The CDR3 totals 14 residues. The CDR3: CASSSGTGPDTQYF.

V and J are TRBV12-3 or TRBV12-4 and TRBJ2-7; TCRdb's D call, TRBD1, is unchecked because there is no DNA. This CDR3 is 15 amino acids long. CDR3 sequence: CASSFSGTHSYEQYF.

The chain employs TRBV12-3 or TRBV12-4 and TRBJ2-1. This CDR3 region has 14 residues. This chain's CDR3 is CASSGPISYNEQFF.

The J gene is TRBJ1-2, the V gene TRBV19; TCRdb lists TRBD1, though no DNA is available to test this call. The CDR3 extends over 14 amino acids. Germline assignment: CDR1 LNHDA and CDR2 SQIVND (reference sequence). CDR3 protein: CASSNAGTGFGYTF. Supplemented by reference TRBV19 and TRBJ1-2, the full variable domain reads DGGITQSPKYLFRKEGQNVTLSCEQNLNHDAMYWYRQDPGQGLRLIYYSQIVNDFQKGDIAEGYSVSREKKESFPLTVTSAQKNPTAFYLCASSNAGTGFGYTFGSGTRLTVV.

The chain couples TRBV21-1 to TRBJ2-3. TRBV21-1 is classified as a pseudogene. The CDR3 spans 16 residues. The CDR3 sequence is CASSPETVVGTDTQYF.

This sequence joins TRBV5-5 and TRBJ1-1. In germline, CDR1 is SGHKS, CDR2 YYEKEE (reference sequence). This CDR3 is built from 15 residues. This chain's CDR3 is CASSLSAASGAEAFF.

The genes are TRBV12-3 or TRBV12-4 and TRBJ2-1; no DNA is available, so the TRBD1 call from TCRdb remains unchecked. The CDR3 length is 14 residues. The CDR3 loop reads CASSSTRQGYEQFF.

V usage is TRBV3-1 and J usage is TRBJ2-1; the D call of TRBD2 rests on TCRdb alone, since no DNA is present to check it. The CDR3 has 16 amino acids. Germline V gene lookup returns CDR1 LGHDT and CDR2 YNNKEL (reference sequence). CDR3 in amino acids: CASSHPLAGGVNEQFF.

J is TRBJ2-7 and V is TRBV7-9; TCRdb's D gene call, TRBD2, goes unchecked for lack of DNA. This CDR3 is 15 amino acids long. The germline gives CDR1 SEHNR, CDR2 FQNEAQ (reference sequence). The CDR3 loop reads CASSQGVGMAYEQYF.

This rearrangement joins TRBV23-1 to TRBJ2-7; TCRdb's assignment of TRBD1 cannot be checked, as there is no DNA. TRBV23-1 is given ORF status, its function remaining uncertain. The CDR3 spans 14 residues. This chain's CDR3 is CARNQRDRSYEQYF.

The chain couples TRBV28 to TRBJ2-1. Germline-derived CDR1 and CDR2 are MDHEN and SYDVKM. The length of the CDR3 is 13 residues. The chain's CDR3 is CASRKSSYNEQFF.

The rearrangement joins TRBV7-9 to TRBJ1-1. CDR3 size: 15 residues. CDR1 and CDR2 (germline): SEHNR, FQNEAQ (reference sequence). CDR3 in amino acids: CASSLAETLNTEAFF.

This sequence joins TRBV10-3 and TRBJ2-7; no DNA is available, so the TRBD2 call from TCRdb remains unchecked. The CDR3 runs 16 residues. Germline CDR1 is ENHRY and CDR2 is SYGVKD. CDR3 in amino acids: CAISTISHVSSYEQYF.

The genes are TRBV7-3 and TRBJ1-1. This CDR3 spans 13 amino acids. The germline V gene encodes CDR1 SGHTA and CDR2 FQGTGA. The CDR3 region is CASRAPGTTEAFF.

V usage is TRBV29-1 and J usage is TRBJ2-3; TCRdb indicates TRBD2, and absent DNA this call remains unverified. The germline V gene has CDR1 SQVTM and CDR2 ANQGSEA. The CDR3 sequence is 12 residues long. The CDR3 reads CSGLLARDTQYF.

The CDR3 region is CASSQEQGSETQYF. V usage is TRBV28 and J usage is TRBJ2-5; the TRBD1 assignment by TCRdb is unverifiable without DNA. CDR3 length equals 14 residues. CDR1 is MDHEN and CDR2 is SYDVKM in the germline V gene.

CDR3 residues: CASSFHSGGSRSAGELFF. The chain employs TRBV11-2 and TRBJ2-2; TCRdb proposes TRBD2, but this gene call is untestable without DNA. CDR3 size: 18 residues. Germline CDR1 is SGHAT and CDR2 is FQNNGV.

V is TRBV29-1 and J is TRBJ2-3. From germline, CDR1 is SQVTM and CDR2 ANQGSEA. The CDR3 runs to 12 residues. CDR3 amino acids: CSVVFFPDTQYF.

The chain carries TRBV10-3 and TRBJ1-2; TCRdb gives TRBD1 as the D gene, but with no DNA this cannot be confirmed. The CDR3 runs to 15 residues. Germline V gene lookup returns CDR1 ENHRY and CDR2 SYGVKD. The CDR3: CAISESAPPPGGYTF.

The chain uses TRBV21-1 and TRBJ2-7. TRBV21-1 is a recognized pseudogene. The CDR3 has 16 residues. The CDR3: CASSKEAAREYYEQYF.

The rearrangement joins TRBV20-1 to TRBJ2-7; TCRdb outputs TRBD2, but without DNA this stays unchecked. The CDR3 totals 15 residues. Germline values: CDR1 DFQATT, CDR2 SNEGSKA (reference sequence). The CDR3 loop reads CSARALGGGGYEQYF.

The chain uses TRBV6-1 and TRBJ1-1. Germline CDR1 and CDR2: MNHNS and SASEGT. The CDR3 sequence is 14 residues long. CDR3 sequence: CASSEADENTEAFF.

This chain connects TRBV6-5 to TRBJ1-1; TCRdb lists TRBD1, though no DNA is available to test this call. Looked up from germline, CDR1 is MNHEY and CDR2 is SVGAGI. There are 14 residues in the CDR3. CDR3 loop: CASSSTGKRAEAFF.

This chain's CDR3 is CATSKTVMSNQPQHF. The chain employs TRBV15 and TRBJ1-5. CDR3 length: 15 residues. CDR1 is LNHNV, CDR2 YYDKDF, per germline (reference sequence).

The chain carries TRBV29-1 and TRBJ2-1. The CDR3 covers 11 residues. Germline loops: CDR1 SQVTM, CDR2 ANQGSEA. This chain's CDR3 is CSVVRDNEQFF.

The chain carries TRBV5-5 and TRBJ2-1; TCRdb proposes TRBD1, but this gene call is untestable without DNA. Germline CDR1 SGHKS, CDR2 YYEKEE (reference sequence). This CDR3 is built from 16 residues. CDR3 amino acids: CASKVAVLGSYNEQFF.

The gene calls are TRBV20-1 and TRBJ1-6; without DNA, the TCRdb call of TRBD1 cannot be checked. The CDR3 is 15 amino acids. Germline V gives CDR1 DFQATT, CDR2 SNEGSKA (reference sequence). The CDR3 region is CSARTIYRGISPLHF.